A selection of T cell receptor beta chains follows, all from one sample in a study of blood T cell repertoires in COVID-19. Generated by immunoSEQ multiplex PCR, the TCRdb table keeps only in-frame clones and is missing some. The sample has some 150,000 clones; about 84% are singletons. Input material: PBMCs or T cells enriched from blood (not recorded which). The receptors shown here come from a woman aged 18-30 years who had been exposed to COVID-19. CDR3s include the opening cysteine and the closing phenylalanine or tryptophan. D genes are given only for firm matches. Clone size is shown for a subset of rows, as once, few, many or a class of expanded clone.

d_gene	v_gene	j_gene	abundance	CDR3aa	CDR3nt
.	TRBV7-9	TRBJ1-3	few	CASSPLGDTRRRNTIYF	TGTGCCAGCAGCCCCTTGGGGGACACCCGTAGGCGAAACACCATATATTTT
TRBD1	TRBV30	TRBJ2-3	.	CAWSTGGEGDTQYF	TGTGCCTGGAGTACAGGGGGAGAGGGAGATACGCAGTATTTT
TRBD2	TRBV3-1/TRBV3-2	TRBJ2-1	.	CASSQPGLASSNEQFF	TGTGCCAGCAGCCAACCGGGACTAGCTTCCTCCAATGAGCAGTTCTTC
.	TRBV6-5	TRBJ1-3	.	CASSYSTVGGGNTIYF	TGTGCCAGCAGTTACTCGACTGTCGGGGGTGGAAACACCATATATTTT
TRBD1	TRBV19	TRBJ1-1	.	CASSMGGQGTEAFF	TGTGCCAGTAGTATGGGAGGACAGGGCACTGAAGCTTTCTTT
.	TRBV2	TRBJ1-2	.	CASSDPDGYTF	TGTGCCAGCAGTGATCCCGATGGCTACACCTTC
.	TRBV6-1	TRBJ1-2	few	CASSEDNGGLLGGYTF	TGTGCCAGCAGTGAAGATAATGGGGGCCTTCTCGGCGGCTACACCTTC
TRBD2	TRBV27	TRBJ2-7	.	CASSATTSGRTYEQYF	TGTGCCAGCAGTGCCACAACTAGCGGGAGGACCTACGAGCAGTACTTC
.	TRBV28	TRBJ2-7	.	CASSLFGAGAGSYEQYF	TGTGCCAGCAGTTTATTCGGGGCGGGGGCCGGGTCCTACGAGCAGTACTTC
.	TRBV7-2	TRBJ2-7	.	CASSSTASYEQYF	TGTGCCAGCAGCTCCACAGCTTCCTACGAGCAGTACTTC
.	TRBV15	TRBJ2-1	.	CATSRWLEPYNEQFF	TGTGCCACCAGCAGATGGCTAGAACCCTACAATGAGCAGTTCTTC
.	TRBV12-5	TRBJ2-1	.	CASGTGTNSGEQFF	TGTGCTAGTGGTACCGGGACAAATTCCGGGGAGCAGTTCTTC
.	TRBV5-4	TRBJ2-3	.	CASSKRRKDTDTQYF	TGTGCCAGCAGCAAGAGGCGGAAGGACACAGATACGCAGTATTTT
TRBD2	TRBV20-1	TRBJ2-7	.	CSATEAGGLSYEQYF	TGCAGTGCTACTGAAGCGGGAGGCCTCTCCTACGAGCAGTACTTC
.	TRBV7-9	TRBJ2-7	few	CAAGTYPSYEQYF	TGTGCCGCCGGGACTTACCCTTCCTACGAGCAGTACTTC
TRBD1	TRBV9	TRBJ1-1	.	CASSKGGSATEAFF	TGTGCCAGCAGCAAAGGGGGCTCGGCCACTGAAGCTTTCTTT
.	TRBV24-1	TRBJ2-5	.	CATSDFSTGQETQYF	TGTGCCACCAGTGATTTCAGTACAGGCCAAGAGACCCAGTACTTC